Presented here are 21 T cell receptor beta chains from one specimen sequenced in a study of graft-versus-host responses after intestinal transplantation. No cognate antigen is known for these TCRs. Using immunoSEQ multiplex PCR, the repertoire was profiled, and TCRdb retains in-frame clones only, with some absent. The repertoire includes some 90,000 clones, 85% to 95% of them detected once, and roughly 0.43% sits in the top ten. The source material was unstimulated CD8+ T cells sorted from spleen or lymph node cells, sampled before transplant. All receptors come from a human donor who was the organ donor for an intestinal transplant.

This clone was picked up one time. The chain has TRBV7-6 and TRBJ2-7; 9 bases fit TRBD1. Germline loops: CDR1 SGHVS, CDR2 FNYEAQ. The CDR3 loop spans 15 amino acids. V trimming: 0 bases; J trimming: 3 bases; junction bases outside the gene matches: 3. The CDR3 loop is CASSLAGQGSYEQYF. CDR3 nucleotides: TGTGCCAGCAGCTTAGCGGGACAGGGTAGCTACGAGCAGTACTTC.

The chain employs TRBV7-2 and TRBJ2-2, with 8 nucleotides matching TRBD1. Germline V gives CDR1 SGHTA, CDR2 FQGNSA. The CDR3 is made up of 13 amino acids. V lost 4 bases and J lost 6; bases outside the gene matches: 1. CDR3 in DNA: TGTGCCAGCAGCTGGACAGGGCCCGGGGAGCTGTTTTTT. It is translated as CASSWTGPGELFF.

The rearrangement uses TRBV19 and TRBJ1-1, with TRBD1 matching over 7 bases. Germline CDR1 and CDR2: LNHDA and SQIVND (reference sequence). V was clipped by 5 bases and J by 2 bases; unmatched bases: 2. The CDR3 runs to 13 residues. CDR3: CASSWDSNTEAFF. CDR3 nucleotide sequence: TGTGCCAGTAGTTGGGACAGCAACACTGAAGCTTTCTTT.

The V call is TRBV4-1, the J call TRBJ2-7, with 10 bases lining up with TRBD1. Germline V gene data show CDR1 as MGHRA and CDR2 as YSYEKL. J gave up 3 bases and V 0 bases, and 8 bases lay outside the gene matches. The CDR3 consists of 17 residues. CDR3 amino acids: CASSQEGPGQGYYEQYF. Here the CDR3 DNA reads TGCGCCAGCAGCCAAGAAGGTCCGGGACAGGGGTACTACGAGCAGTACTTC.

The CDR3 DNA is TGTGCCAGCAGTTTTGGAGGACTAGCGGGATCGGGGCAGTATTTT. Protein product: CASSFGGLAGSGQYF. The chain has TRBV27 and TRBJ2-3, with 12 bases lining up with TRBD2. Germline values: CDR1 MNHEY, CDR2 SMNVEV (reference sequence). The trim removed 3 bases at V and 11 bases at J, leaving 9 bases unmatched. The CDR3 length is 15 residues.

The chain links TRBV4-2 to TRBJ1-2; D is possibly TRBD1 (5 bases). The CDR3 spans 11 residues. Per the germline V gene, CDR1 is LGHNA and CDR2 is YNFKEQ. V gave up 4 bases and J gave up 13 bases, with 13 bases separating them. DNA for the CDR3: TGTGCCAGCAGCCCCGGGGCGGGGATCACCTTC. As protein: CASSPGAGITF.

This chain uses TRBV15 with TRBJ1-5; D remains ambiguous. Germline loops: CDR1 LNHNV, CDR2 YYDKDF (reference sequence). V shed 4 bases and J shed 0 bases, with 13 bases lying between them. The CDR3 consists of 16 residues. In DNA form, the CDR3 reads TGTGCCACCAGCATTCCCGGAGACCTTAGCAATCAGCCCCAGCATTTT. The encoded protein is CATSIPGDLSNQPQHF.

With respect to this clone: Within the sample, other DNA sequences also encode this same CDR3. J is TRBJ2-7 and V is TRBV6-5; no clear D gene. The CDR3 totals 13 residues. The germline V gene has CDR1 MNHEY and CDR2 SVGAGI. Deletions cut 0 bases from V and 4 bases from J, with 7 bases between. CDR3 DNA sequence: TGTGCCAGCAGTTACTCCCGAGGTTACGAGCAGTACTTC. It specifies CASSYSRGYEQYF.

The rearrangement links TRBV19 to TRBJ2-1; possibly TRBD1 for D (6 bases). This CDR3 has 14 residues. Germline V CDR1 and CDR2: LNHDA, SQIVND (reference sequence). V lost 5 bases, J lost 4 bases, and 12 bases lay in between. The CDR3 region is CASSRDTLYNEQFF. Here the CDR3 DNA reads TGTGCCAGTAGTCGGGACACACTTTACAATGAGCAGTTCTTC.

V gene TRBV27 combines with J gene TRBJ1-5, with TRBD1 identical over 9 bases. Per germline, CDR1 MNHEY and CDR2 SMNVEV (reference sequence). This CDR3 has 16 amino acids. With V trimmed by 5 bases and J by 0 bases, 5 bases remained unmatched. The CDR3 coding sequence is TGTGCCAGCAGTATGACAGGGGGGTTTAGCAATCAGCCCCAGCATTTT. This codes for CASSMTGGFSNQPQHF.

The rearrangement links TRBV4-1 to TRBJ2-7; D might be TRBD2 (6 bases). Germline V gives CDR1 MGHRA, CDR2 YSYEKL. The V and J ends lost 0 bases and 6 bases respectively, with 18 bases between them. There are 16 residues in the CDR3. The chain's CDR3 is CASSQEAGLRLREQYF. CDR3 coding DNA: TGCGCCAGCAGCCAAGAAGCGGGCCTTAGACTTCGCGAGCAGTACTTC.

The V gene is TRBV19, the J gene TRBJ1-2; 7 nucleotides match TRBD1. The CDR3 sequence is 17 residues long. Germline CDR1 is LNHDA and CDR2 is SQIVND (reference sequence). V lost 5 bases, J lost 3 bases, and 15 bases stayed unmatched. The CDR3 protein is CASSPLMTGKIDYGYTF. The CDR3 DNA follows: TGTGCCAGTAGTCCCCTAATGACAGGGAAGATTGACTATGGCTACACCTTC. Variable domain in full (rest from reference TRBV19 and TRBJ1-2): DGGITQSPKYLFRKEGQNVTLSCEQNLNHDAMYWYRQDPGQGLRLIYYSQIVNDFQKGDIAEGYSVSREKKESFPLTVTSAQKNPTAFYLCASSPLMTGKIDYGYTFGSGTRLTVV.

The V call is TRBV19, the J call TRBJ2-1; TRBD2 aligns across 10 bases. Germline V gives CDR1 LNHDA, CDR2 SQIVND (reference sequence). The ends lost 3 bases at V and 2 bases at J; junction bases unmatched: 1. The CDR3 is 15 amino acids. CDR3: CASSIGTSAYNEQFF. CDR3 DNA sequence: TGTGCCAGTAGTATCGGGACTAGCGCCTACAATGAGCAGTTCTTC.

The V and J genes are TRBV2 and TRBJ1-3, with D maybe TRBD1 (5 bases). The germline CDR1 and CDR2 sequences are SNHLY and FYNNEI. The germline V and J ends were trimmed by 5 bases and 1 base, with 15 bases remaining between them. This CDR3 contains 16 residues. CDR3: CASSQGLSFSGNTIYF. The CDR3 DNA is TGTGCCAGCAGTCAGGGACTGTCATTTTCTGGAAACACCATATATTTT.

The chain couples TRBV4-1 to TRBJ2-7; D is unclear. Trimming took 2 bases from V and 2 from J, leaving 10 bases between them. The length of the CDR3 is 14 residues. Germline CDR1 reads MGHRA; CDR2 reads YSYEKL. CDR3 protein: CASSQTDSTYEQYF. The CDR3 DNA follows: TGCGCCAGCAGCCAAACCGACTCGACCTACGAGCAGTACTTC.

V and J are TRBV4-1 and TRBJ1-5; tentative D call: TRBD1 (6 bases). Trimming shortened V by 0 bases and J by 3 bases, and 12 bases separated the two germline ends. In germline, CDR1 is MGHRA, CDR2 YSYEKL. The CDR3 runs to 16 residues. CDR3 protein: CASSQDGQGHNQPQHF. CDR3 nucleotides: TGCGCCAGCAGCCAAGATGGGCAGGGACACAATCAGCCCCAGCATTTT.

This clone has only one observation. CDR3 DNA sequence: TGTGCCAGCAGTTTGTCCAGGGGAGGGGACTATGGCTACACCTTC. The encoded protein is CASSLSRGGDYGYTF. The chain combines TRBV27 with TRBJ1-2, with D possibly TRBD1 on 6 matching bases. The CDR3 is 15 residues long. Trimming stripped 3 bases from V and 3 bases from J, with 14 bases between. Looked up from germline, CDR1 is MNHEY and CDR2 is SMNVEV (reference sequence).

The chain recombines TRBV7-2 with TRBJ1-4; 8 bases agree with TRBD1. The J segment lost 5 bases and the V segment lost 3 bases, leaving 8 bases of the junction unmatched. This CDR3 has 16 residues. Germline V gene sequence: CDR1 SGHTA, CDR2 FQGNSA. CDR3: CASSFPTGGQNEKLFF. The CDR3 bases are TGTGCCAGCAGCTTCCCTACAGGGGGACAAAATGAAAAACTGTTTTTT. Combining the CDR3 with reference TRBV7-2 and TRBJ1-4 gives the whole variable domain GAGVSQSPSNKVTEKGKDVELRCDPISGHTALYWYRQSLGQGLEFLIYFQGNSAPDKSGLPSDRFSAERTGGSVSTLTIQRTQQEDSAVYLCASSFPTGGQNEKLFFGSGTQLSVL.

This chain links TRBV11-2 with TRBJ1-2, with unresolved D. The germline CDR1 and CDR2 sequences are SGHAT and FQNNGV. The ends were cut back, 1 base at V and 4 bases at J, with 10 bases in the middle. The CDR3 has 14 residues. CDR3 in amino acids: CASSLGTGFYGYTF. The CDR3 DNA sequence: TGTGCCAGCAGCTTAGGAACGGGGTTCTATGGCTACACCTTC.

The chain is built from TRBV10-3 and TRBJ2-1; 12 bases map to TRBD1. The junction had 9 bases not matched to a gene; V was cut back by 8 bases and J by 7 bases. Looked up from germline, CDR1 is ENHRY and CDR2 is SYGVKD. The CDR3 contains 15 residues. CDR3 in DNA: TGTGCCATCGGATCGCCGGGACAGGGGGCAAATGAGCAGTTCTTC. The encoded protein is CAIGSPGQGANEQFF.

The V and J genes are TRBV2 and TRBJ2-3; possibly TRBD2 for D (5 bases). The germline gives CDR1 SNHLY, CDR2 FYNNEI. The CDR3 sequence is 14 residues long. V dropped 7 bases and J dropped 0 bases, with 11 bases sitting between them. This CDR3 is CASKGRVSTDTQYF. The CDR3 coding sequence is TGTGCCAGCAAAGGGCGGGTTAGCACAGATACGCAGTATTTT. The complete variable domain, with remaining parts taken from reference TRBV2 and TRBJ2-3, reads EPEVTQTPSHQVTQMGQEVILRCVPISNHLYFYWYRQILGQKVEFLVSFYNNEISEKSEIFDDQFSVERPDGSNFTLKIRSTKLEDSAMYFCASKGRVSTDTQYFGPGTRLTVL.